This note documents a single TCR beta chain sequence. Its recognized antigen is unknown. No base quality values were provided; no much bigger clone lies one nucleotide off. These data belong to a study of cytomegalovirus exposure and HLA in healthy donors (dated by TCRdb to the late 2010s). In terms of the full investigation: An earlier analysis of 550 to 700 of the donors reported 250 to 350 Gb of sequence data and 100 million to 130 million unique TCR beta sequences from about 200 million T cells. The study profiled the T cell repertoires of about 720 subjects by immunosequencing and related them to cytomegalovirus serostatus. Both class I and class II loci were covered by HLA typing, at four-digit resolution. In addition to the first cohort of roughly 700 subjects, a separate validation cohort of 120 different subjects was used. Typing coverage varied by locus: roughly 620-630 donors for A, B, C, DRB1 and DQB1; some 520 for DQA1; more than 600 for DPA1; approximately 470 for DPB1. All discovery cohort repertoires had been generated on a single sequencing platform. Among the approximately 400 genotyped donors, roughly 80% belonged to the genetic ancestry cluster associated with self-reported Caucasian donors. The study aimed to test whether signatures of past pathogen exposure could be identified by cataloging public T cell receptors. An earlier analysis of some 500 of the donors used high-throughput TCR beta sequencing to judge whether each TCR beta V gene segment behaved as functional or pseudogenic. Donor age, sex, ethnicity and CMV serostatus were collected together with the repertoire data. The study combined high-throughput TCR immunosequencing, statistical association of individual TCRs with disease status, and machine learning to predict cytomegalovirus infection status. In a later analysis, previously published TCR beta repertoires from 600 to 850 donors were re-analyzed and high-resolution HLA genotyping was added so that TCR occurrence patterns could be studied. The later analysis used no new phenotypic data to find candidate immune exposures, relying instead on TCR beta sequences and their occurrence across donors. Among roughly 370 genotyped donors of the cohort, an average of roughly 240,000 unique TCR beta nucleotide sequences were sequenced per donor, 15% to 20% of them non-productive. Genome-wide SNP genotypes for about 60% of the roughly 670 donors were used in a later genetic analysis, which treated that subset as a discovery cohort. About 5 DR-DQ haplotypes were handled as single units for association and clustering, since linkage in the cohort was strong. An early release covering roughly 640 HLA-typed donors comprised about 290 gigabases of sequencing data and around 80 million unique TCR sequences.

The receptor library was made with the immunoSEQ multiplex PCR assay. A mixture of 60 forward primers for TCR Vbeta segments and 13 reverse primers for TCR Jbeta segments was used in the multiplex PCR. Amplification of the CDR3 region of rearranged TCR beta genes was performed with a multiplex PCR assay on genomic DNA. The amplified TCR beta libraries were sequenced on the Illumina HiSeq System as 87-base-pair reads. In the source study's methods: Across the 670 or so repertoires, a later analysis counted 78 million or so unique TCR beta chains, some 11 million of which were shared by at least two donors. Raw reads were error-corrected and collapsed into unique sequences by a nearest-neighbor algorithm in which closely related sequences were merged to remove PCR and sequencing errors. CDR3 sequences were aligned to IMGT reference sequences to assign V, D and J gene segments. For a sequence to be retained, a match of at least six nucleotides to both a V gene segment and a J gene segment was required. A rearrangement was called productive if the CDR3 had no stop codons and remained in frame with V and J, and every other rearrangement was called non-productive. Following IMGT convention, CDR3 was defined as the stretch from the second conserved V-encoded cysteine up to the conserved J-encoded phenylalanine. Sequences without an unambiguous match to a single V gene segment were excluded from the earlier analysis of a few hundred of the donors. An earlier analysis of some 500 of the donors classified V segments as functional when productive rearrangements were above 56.7% and as segregating when the standard deviation between donors was above 5%. To diagnose cytomegalovirus status from the catalog of TCR beta chain sequences, a statistical classification framework was built. In a later analysis, V and J genes were assigned by comparing TCR nucleotide sequences against IMGT/GENE-DB human TR gene sequences. Using the TCRdist pipeline, a later analysis assigned CDR3 sequences along with most-parsimonious VDJ recombination scenarios. A later analysis defined each TCR beta chain by its CDR3 amino acid sequence plus V-gene family, and excluded reads lacking a unique V-gene family. In a later analysis, around 650 highly shared, low-generation-probability nucleotide sequences were removed to address suspected cross-contamination and a sequencing artifact. A later analysis calculated a clonal expansion index for each public chain from normalized within-repertoire ranks of inferred template counts. In a later analysis, generation probabilities were computed with a VDJ recombination model fitted to out-of-frame rearrangements, and the resulting probabilities were checked against IGoR. In a later analysis, TCR-TCR, TCR-HLA and TCR-CMV co-occurrence was scored with hypergeometric tests, and a repertoire-size bias correction was applied to TCR pairs. To estimate false discovery rates, a later analysis permuted the HLA or CMV assignments 20 times. In a later analysis, co-occurring TCRs were grouped using DBSCAN, and TCRdist sequence similarity was added for clustering within HLA-allele-positive subsets. Repertoires with fewer than 30,000 or more than 120,000 public chains were left out of co-occurrence clustering, as were about five repertoires with anomalous nucleotide sharing. The source is immuneACCESS, and TCRdb retained only in-frame sequences with V and J called. Part of the clones is not carried over; for the studies checked, unresolved V genes explain less than half of this, and the remainder is unexplained. The V and J calls and clone size are taken from that table; D and trimming were inferred from the DNA. A total of under 200,000 clones appear in this sample, around three quarters of them only once. Clones ranked in the top ten supply 1.5% to 2% of the sample.

General conclusions and limits of the study: This cohort had only TCR beta chains sequenced, and the lack of alpha or paired-chain data limited which features could be detected. V-gene and J-gene trimming of TCR beta chains was associated with a missense DCLRE1C variant in a later genetic analysis, and the association was replicated in an independent cohort. A group of highly shared sequence variants was considered likely to be a technical artifact of the sequencing pipeline. In an earlier analysis of some 550 of the donors, most TCR beta V segments were observed in productive rearrangements about 87% or about 30% of the time, broadly matching IMGT annotations. Compared with the approximately 710-donor mean, donors in an Asian-associated ancestry cluster had fewer N-insertions in productive TCRs, according to a later genetic analysis. In a later analysis, most CMV-associated TCR beta chains were found to appear HLA-restricted, with HLA associations seemingly driven largely by CMV exposure. The authors suggested that the approach could potentially be generalized to other disease states and immunological phenotypes. Some IMGT-functional V segments, including TRBV6-2 and TRBV6-3, could not be distinguished by the 87-base-pair reads and were therefore excluded. Because counts were too low, some 16 rarely observed V segments, including chromosome 9 orphons, were excluded from the earlier analysis of under 650 of the donors. Linkage disequilibrium might explain the correlated functional status among segregating V segments, but an unknown experimental factor could not be excluded. Strong co-occurrence of HLA alleles, especially DR and DQ, made assigning TCR associations to individual alleles difficult. In both the original and validation cohorts, the classifier was reported to diagnose cytomegalovirus status with high specificity and sensitivity. While some public TCRs were present in many individuals, most TCR sequences turned up only very rarely across donors. Roughly uniform sequencing depth across donors was assumed in presence/absence analyses, although this assumption may not hold. A later analysis found that TCR association rates varied across HLA loci, with DRB1 alleles showing the most associated TCRs and HLA-C alleles the fewest. A further reported finding was that TCR beta sequences accurately predicted the HLA-A and HLA-B alleles for most subjects in the first cohort. According to a later analysis, parvovirus B19, influenza, CMV and Epstein-Barr virus appeared linked to several top co-occurrence clusters. At a false discovery rate of 0.05, a later analysis linked under 20,000 TCR beta sequences to specific HLA alleles. Because HLA typing was unavailable for some donors at each locus, only the typed subset was used in association tests. The study gave a list of some 150 TCR beta chains associated with cytomegalovirus. Immune exposure information for the cohort was limited to CMV serostatus. In vitro tests confirmed that a few of the cytomegalovirus-associated TCR beta chains recognize cytomegalovirus antigens. In a later analysis, HLA-associated TCR beta chains were found to be more clonally expanded and to have lower generation probabilities than equally common non-associated chains.

In total, 666 healthy bone marrow donors made up the cohort. At the time of sampling, every cohort member was nominally healthy, though immune exposures that went unrecorded were likely present. The donor was CMV seronegative and was included in the group of 352 seronegative cohort members. A peripheral blood sample was provided by each donor, and peripheral blood mononuclear cells were used for TCR beta sequencing. Genomic DNA extraction from the blood cell samples was performed with the Qiagen DNeasy Blood Extraction Kit. The CDR3, cysteine through phenylalanine, is 13 amino acids long. Here the CDR3 DNA is all that survives: 39 bases in frame from base 1. CDR1 and CDR2, looked up from the germline V gene (reference sequence), are MNHEY and SMNVEV. Clipping removes 9 bases from V and 8 bases from J, with 7 as the unmatched junction base count.

This sequence uses TRBV27 and TRBJ1-4, and 9 junctional nucleotides match TRBD1. Sequenced material: PBMCs. This clonotype was sampled from a woman aged 25 to 39 in good health and CMV-seronegative. CDR3 protein: CASTGTGTEKLFF. In nucleotides, the sequence is TGTGCCAGTACCGGGACAGGGACGGAAAAACTGTTTTTT.